Following are 27 T cell receptor beta chains from one sample sequenced in a study of blood T cell repertoires in COVID-19. Using immunoSEQ multiplex PCR, the repertoire was profiled, and TCRdb retains in-frame clones only, with some absent. This table holds hundreds of thousands of clones, approximately 91% found once. Specimen: PBMCs or T cells enriched from blood (not recorded which). These receptors came from a woman aged 55-70 years who had recovered from COVID-19.

The table lists this clone with a count of one. V gene TRBV18 combines with J gene TRBJ2-5; 8 bases line up with TRBD1. V gave up 3 bases and J gave up 5 bases; unmatched junction bases: 8. The CDR3 covers 15 residues. Germline CDR1 is KGHSH and CDR2 is LQKENI. This chain's CDR3 is CASSPQTGDLETQYF. CDR3 coding DNA: TGTGCCAGCTCACCTCAGACAGGGGATTTGGAGACCCAGTACTTC.

This clone came up a few times. V gene TRBV15 combines with J gene TRBJ2-1, with 11 bases aligning to TRBD2. Germline V gene lookup returns CDR1 LNHNV and CDR2 YYDKDF (reference sequence). This CDR3 has 13 residues. Trimming cost V 5 bases and J 9 bases; bases outside gene matches: 3. CDR3 residues: CATSPLAGGEQFF. In nucleotides, the CDR3 is TGTGCCACCAGCCCCCTAGCGGGGGGTGAGCAGTTCTTC.

The CDR3 loop reads CASGTSPLLGGRGTDTQYF. The CDR3 nucleotides are TGTGCTAGTGGTACTTCCCCATTATTGGGGGGTAGGGGCACAGATACGCAGTATTTT. The chain is built from TRBV12-5 and TRBJ2-3, with D possibly matching TRBD2 (6 bases). Germline loops: CDR1 LGHNT, CDR2 FRNRAP. V lost 5 bases, J lost 1 base, and 25 bases lay in between. The CDR3 covers 19 residues.

The chain is built from TRBV28 and TRBJ1-1, with TRBD1 identical over 10 bases. The CDR3 is 19 residues long. CDR1 is MDHEN, CDR2 SYDVKM, per germline. The V and J ends lost 4 bases and 0 bases, in that order; junction bases with no gene match: 14. CDR3: CASSSPAADRGRMNTEAFF. In nucleotides, the CDR3 is TGTGCCAGCAGTTCCCCCGCCGCAGACAGGGGGCGAATGAACACTGAAGCTTTCTTT.

The chain recombines TRBV21-1 with TRBJ1-2. TRBV21-1 is listed as a pseudogene. The CDR3 spans 15 residues. CDR3 in amino acids: CASSKRRWRDYGYTF. The DNA for the CDR3 is TGTGCCAGCAGCAAAAGGAGGTGGAGGGACTATGGCTACACCTTC.

The chain is built from TRBV11-2 and TRBJ1-5; maybe TRBD1 (5 bases). This CDR3 has 16 amino acids. CDR1 and CDR2 (germline): SGHAT, FQNNGV. The germline V and J ends were trimmed by 3 bases and 0 bases, with 12 bases remaining between them. The CDR3 coding sequence is TGTGCCAGCAGCTTGTTGGGGGGGACTAGCAATCAGCCCCAGCATTTT. As protein: CASSLLGGTSNQPQHF.

This chain links TRBV7-9 with TRBJ2-7; D remains ambiguous. Trimming pared 4 bases from V and 2 bases from J, leaving 12 bases between. Germline-derived CDR1 and CDR2 are SEHNR and FQNEAQ (reference sequence). The CDR3 contains 14 residues. In DNA, the CDR3 is TGTGCCAGCAGCTCCCATCGGGTTCCCTACGAGCAGTACGTC. As protein: CASSSHRVPYEQYV.

The J gene is TRBJ2-2, the V gene TRBV19, with a tentative D call TRBD1 (6 bases). V lost 5 bases, J lost 4 bases, and 17 bases lay in between. The length of the CDR3 is 16 residues. CDR1 and CDR2 (germline): LNHDA, SQIVND (reference sequence). The CDR3 is CASSSYRVSSTGELFF. In nucleotides, the CDR3 is TGTGCCAGTAGTTCGTACAGGGTATCAAGCACCGGGGAGCTGTTTTTT.

The chain couples TRBV25-1 to TRBJ1-6; 8 bases map to TRBD1. V lost 4 bases and J lost 2; bases outside the gene matches: 4. There are 16 residues in the CDR3. CDR1 and CDR2 (germline): MGHDK, SYGVNS. CDR3 DNA: TGTGCCAGCAGTGCCCCGGACAGGGCCTATAATTCACCCCTCCACTTT. Its protein product is CASSAPDRAYNSPLHF.

The chain is built from TRBV5-1 and TRBJ2-7; TRBD2 matches 14 bases. Trimming removed 4 bases from V and 7 bases from J; junction bases left unmatched: 4. This CDR3 spans 14 amino acids. Germline V gene lookup returns CDR1 SGHRS and CDR2 YFSETQ. The CDR3 sequence: CASSQGLAGGEQYF. The DNA for the CDR3 is TGCGCCAGCAGCCAAGGACTAGCGGGGGGAGAGCAGTACTTC.

This chain connects TRBV5-1 to TRBJ1-1; D is perhaps TRBD1 (5 bases). The CDR3 runs to 12 residues. Trimming took off 3 bases at V and 4 bases at J, with 7 bases between the two ends. Looked up from germline, CDR1 is SGHRS and CDR2 is YFSETQ. CDR3 region: CASSSQGTEAFF. CDR3 DNA: TGCGCCAGCAGCTCGCAGGGCACTGAAGCTTTCTTT.

This chain links TRBV9 with TRBJ2-3, with TRBD1 matching 9 bases. The germline V gene encodes CDR1 SGDLS and CDR2 YYNGEE. This CDR3 region has 16 residues. The V segment lost 4 bases and the J segment 0 bases; nucleotides outside the gene matches: 6. CDR3 sequence (DNA): TGTGCCAGCAGCCCACAGGACAGGGGTAGCACAGATACGCAGTATTTT. Its protein is CASSPQDRGSTDTQYF.

The chain has TRBV10-3 and TRBJ2-2; D remains ambiguous. Per germline, CDR1 ENHRY and CDR2 SYGVKD. V lost 10 bases to trimming and J lost 0 bases, with 15 bases between them. CDR3 length equals 15 residues. CDR3 sequence reads: CATSSGSANTGELFF. The CDR3 DNA is TGTGCCACGAGTAGTGGTTCCGCGAACACCGGGGAGCTGTTTTTT.

The chain couples TRBV6-1 to TRBJ1-3; 7 nucleotides match TRBD1. Germline trimming cut 3 bases from V and 2 bases from J; bases unmatched to any gene: 1. Per germline, CDR1 MNHNS and CDR2 SASEGT. This CDR3 contains 14 residues. CDR3 DNA: TGTGCCAGCAGTGATACAGGGGCTGGAAACACCATATATTTT. Protein: CASSDTGAGNTIYF.

CDR3 loop: CASSLGTGPYEQYF. CDR3 DNA sequence: TGTGCCAGCAGTTTGGGGACAGGACCTTACGAGCAGTACTTC. J is TRBJ2-7 and V is TRBV27; 8 bases are a match to TRBD1. Germline values: CDR1 MNHEY, CDR2 SMNVEV (reference sequence). CDR3 length: 14 amino acids. Unmatched junction bases numbered 5, after V lost 3 bases and J lost 4 bases.

CDR3: CASSSGTGRLNTEAFF. Written as DNA, the CDR3 is TGTGCCAGCTCATCAGGGACAGGGAGGTTGAACACTGAAGCTTTCTTT. V usage is TRBV18 and J usage is TRBJ1-1; TRBD1 aligns across 9 bases. The V segment lost 5 bases and the J segment 0 bases; nucleotides outside the gene matches: 7. The CDR3 loop spans 16 amino acids. Germline assignment: CDR1 KGHSH and CDR2 LQKENI.

This chain joins TRBV5-1 and TRBJ2-3; D is perhaps TRBD2 (6 bases). The CDR3 is 14 residues long. The germline V and J ends were trimmed by 4 bases and 2 bases, with 11 bases remaining between them. From germline, CDR1 is SGHRS and CDR2 YFSETQ. Written as DNA, the CDR3 is TGCGCCAGCAGCGGGGGACTTGACACAGATACGCAGTATTTT. It is translated as CASSGGLDTDTQYF. The full variable domain, completed using reference TRBV5-1 and TRBJ2-3, is KAGVTQTPRYLIKTRGQQVTLSCSPISGHRSVSWYQQTPGQGLQFLFEYFSETQRNKGNFPGRFSGRQFSNSRSEMNVSTLELGDSALYLCASSGGLDTDTQYFGPGTRLTVL.

The chain has TRBV5-1 and TRBJ2-3, with D perhaps TRBD2 (5 bases). Trimming left V 0 bases short and J 5 bases short, with 7 bases between. CDR1 and CDR2 (germline): SGHRS, YFSETQ. The CDR3 length is 13 residues. CDR3 loop: CASSLAGEDTQYF. The CDR3 nucleotides are TGCGCCAGCAGCTTGGCCGGGGAAGATACGCAGTATTTT.

The V gene is TRBV27, the J gene TRBJ1-1; TRBD1 agrees at 9 bases. The CDR3 has 16 amino acids. CDR1 and CDR2 from the germline V gene are MNHEY and SMNVEV (reference sequence). V lost 5 bases, J lost 7 bases, and 14 bases stayed unmatched. CDR3 nucleotide sequence: TGTGCCAGCAGTCCCCTATTGTGGGACAGGGCCTTTGAAGCTTTCTTT. Its translation: CASSPLLWDRAFEAFF.

The chain combines TRBV12-5 with TRBJ2-7; D might be TRBD1 (5 bases). This CDR3 has 16 residues. Germline V lookup: CDR1 LGHNT, CDR2 FRNRAP. Trimming took off 0 bases at V and 2 bases at J, with 14 bases between the two ends. Here the CDR3 DNA reads TGTGCTAGTGGTTTGGTAGTTAGGGGTGCCACCTACGAGCAGTACTTC. Amino acid sequence: CASGLVVRGATYEQYF.

This chain joins TRBV11-2 and TRBJ2-1, with D perhaps matching TRBD2 (5 bases). Germline V gene lookup returns CDR1 SGHAT and CDR2 FQNNGV. V was pared by 4 bases and J by 3 bases, with 10 bases between. This CDR3 contains 14 residues. CDR3 nucleotides: TGTGCCAGCAGCTCTTCGGCGGGCTACAATGAGCAGTTCTTC. Its protein product is CASSSSAGYNEQFF. Full variable domain (outside the CDR3, taken from reference TRBV11-2 and TRBJ2-1): EAGVAQSPRYKIIEKRQSVAFWCNPISGHATLYWYQQILGQGPKLLIQFQNNGVVDDSQLPKDRFSAERLKGVDSTLKIQPAKLEDSAVYLCASSSSAGYNEQFFGPGTRLTVL.

The chain couples TRBV28 to TRBJ2-1; 9 bases map to TRBD1. Per the germline V gene, CDR1 is MDHEN and CDR2 is SYDVKM. This CDR3 has 15 amino acids. Unmatched junction bases numbered 8, after V lost 7 bases and J lost 4 bases. In DNA form, the CDR3 reads TGTGCCAGCATCGAACCCGGGACAGGGTACAATGAGCAGTTCTTC. Protein sequence: CASIEPGTGYNEQFF.

This chain uses TRBV6-5 with TRBJ1-1, with a possible D match to TRBD1 (5 bases). Germline V gives CDR1 MNHEY, CDR2 SVGAGI. The germline V and J ends were trimmed by 5 bases and 10 bases, with 17 bases remaining between them. The CDR3 length is 13 residues. The CDR3 here is CASSPSGLGVAFF. CDR3 nucleotide sequence: TGTGCCAGCAGTCCCAGCGGGTTGGGGGTAGCTTTCTTT.

V gene TRBV6-1 combines with J gene TRBJ1-3, with 7 bases aligning to TRBD1. The CDR3 is made up of 15 amino acids. CDR1 and CDR2 (germline): MNHNS, SASEGT. Losses at the gene ends were 2 bases for V and 4 bases for J; bases not matched to a gene: 5. In DNA form, the CDR3 reads TGTGCCAGCAGTGAAATACAGGGGAGAGGAAACACCATATATTTT. It codes for CASSEIQGRGNTIYF.

The chain has TRBV5-1 and TRBJ2-3, with 8 bases aligning to TRBD1. The CDR3 runs to 15 residues. V shed 4 bases, J shed 2 bases, and the junction held 6 bases outside the gene matches. The germline gives CDR1 SGHRS, CDR2 YFSETQ. The CDR3: CASSPKDRDTDTQYF. DNA of the CDR3: TGCGCCAGCAGCCCCAAGGACAGGGACACAGATACGCAGTATTTT.

The chain carries TRBV7-2 and TRBJ1-2; D is unresolved. The length of the CDR3 is 14 residues. Germline CDR1 reads SGHTA; CDR2 reads FQGNSA. Trimming left V 1 base short and J 4 bases short, with 10 bases between. The CDR3 loop is CASSLVKERYGYTF. CDR3 DNA: TGTGCCAGCAGCTTAGTAAAAGAGCGCTATGGCTACACCTTC.

This chain uses TRBV4-1 with TRBJ2-3; D is unresolved. The V gene's germline CDR1 is MGHRA and CDR2 YSYEKL. The CDR3 has 18 amino acids. V was pared by 1 base and J by 0 bases, with 17 bases between. The CDR3 here is CASSQVVIGGTSTDTQYF. The CDR3 DNA sequence: TGCGCCAGCAGCCAAGTAGTAATCGGCGGTACTAGCACAGATACGCAGTATTTT.